Listed here are 30 T cell receptor beta chains from one sample, sequenced in a study of CD8 T cells in ankylosing spondylitis. Their recognized antigens are unknown. Study-level points and caveats: Fewer than ten highly homologous variants made up a TCR beta motif that seemed to typify ankylosing spondylitis blood.

Via MiXCR, TCRdb re-called the 5' RACE reads, giving one row per CDR3 protein. The sample comprises 700,000 to 850,000 distinct CDR3 sequences, around 11% of which are singletons, and approximately 0.5% rests with the top ten. What was sequenced was blood, either unsorted or a sorted T cell fraction (not recorded which). Every receptor here comes from a male donor with ankylosing spondylitis.

There are a few counts of this clonotype. The rearrangement uses TRBV5-4 and TRBJ1-1; 9 nucleotides align to TRBD1. There are 15 residues in the CDR3. Germline V gene lookup returns CDR1 SGHNT and CDR2 YYREEE (reference sequence). J lost 8 bases, V lost 0 bases, and 8 bases had no gene match. The CDR3 loop reads CASSLAPGQGLEAFF. Written as DNA, the CDR3 is TGTGCCAGCAGCTTGGCCCCGGGACAGGGTTTGGAAGCTTTCTTT. The whole variable domain, remainder taken from reference TRBV5-4 and TRBJ1-1, is ETGVTQSPTHLIKTRGQQVTLRCSSQSGHNTVSWYQQALGQGPQFIFQYYREEENGRGNFPPRFSGLQFPNYSSELNVNALELDDSALYLCASSLAPGQGLEAFFGQGTRLTVV.

This clonotype occurred once. The chain is built from TRBV4-3 and TRBJ1-4; TRBD1 is a possible D gene (5 bases). CDR1 is LGHNA, CDR2 YSLEER, per germline. The V and J ends lost 0 bases and 13 bases respectively, with 15 bases between them. The CDR3 is made up of 14 amino acids. CDR3 nucleotide sequence: TGCGCCAGCAGCCAAGATTGGGGGGAACAAGTACTGTTTTTT. Translating gives CASSQDWGEQVLFF.

The table lists this clonotype with many counts. The chain's CDR3 is CSYGPSGADTQYF. The DNA of the CDR3 is TGCAGCTACGGCCCCAGCGGGGCAGATACGCAGTATTTT. The V call is TRBV29-1, the J call TRBJ2-3; 7 nucleotides agree with TRBD2. Germline V lookup: CDR1 SQVTM, CDR2 ANQGSEA. Germline trimming cut 8 bases from V and 4 bases from J; bases unmatched to any gene: 9. The length of the CDR3 is 13 residues.

V is TRBV7-2 and J is TRBJ2-1; 8 bases are shared with TRBD2. Germline CDR1 SGHTA, CDR2 FQGNSA. The junction had 3 bases not matched to a gene; V was cut back by 1 base and J by 1 base. There are 16 residues in the CDR3. The CDR3 reads CASSLVRGVSYNEQFF. Here the CDR3 DNA reads TGTGCCAGCAGCTTAGTGCGGGGGGTTTCCTACAATGAGCAGTTCTTC. The entire variable domain, with the rest obtained from reference TRBV7-2 and TRBJ2-1, is as follows: GAGVSQSPSNKVTEKGKDVELRCDPISGHTALYWYRQSLGQGLEFLIYFQGNSAPDKSGLPSDRFSAERTGGSVSTLTIQRTQQEDSAVYLCASSLVRGVSYNEQFFGPGTRLTVL.

This clonotype was found a few times. This could be a read error, since a much larger clone is one nucleotide away. CDR3 protein: CASSLVPYGYTF. CDR3 sequence (DNA): TGTGCCAGCAGCTTAGTGCCCTATGGCTACACCTTC. The chain is built from TRBV7-9 and TRBJ1-2; D remains ambiguous. V was clipped by 1 base and J by 4 bases, with 4 bases between them. This CDR3 spans 12 amino acids. CDR1 SEHNR and CDR2 FQNEAQ come from the germline V gene (reference sequence). The full variable domain, completed using reference TRBV7-9 and TRBJ1-2, is DTGVSQNPRHKITKRGQNVTFRCDPISEHNRLYWYRQTLGQGPEFLTYFQNEAQLEKSRLLSDRFSAERPKGSFSTLEIQRTEQGDSAMYLCASSLVPYGYTFGSGTRLTVV.

The sample holds a few counts of this clonotype. The genes are TRBV6-5 and TRBJ2-7; TRBD1 matches 9 bases. Looked up from germline, CDR1 is MNHEY and CDR2 is SVGAGI. The CDR3 contains 15 residues. V was pared by 2 bases and J by 2 bases, with 4 bases of the junction left unmatched. The CDR3: CASSYGQGTTYEQYF. For the CDR3, the DNA is TGTGCCAGCAGTTACGGACAGGGGACCACCTACGAGCAGTACTTC.

This clonotype appeared many times. The rearrangement links TRBV7-9 to TRBJ2-5; D call uncertain. CDR1 and CDR2 from the germline V gene are SEHNR and FQNEAQ (reference sequence). The CDR3 loop spans 15 amino acids. Trimming stripped 1 base from V and 0 bases from J, with 9 bases between. The CDR3 protein is CASSLVETYQETQYF. CDR3 DNA sequence: TGTGCCAGCAGCTTAGTAGAGACGTACCAAGAGACCCAGTACTTC.

This clonotype was counted at least ten times. The chain joins TRBV29-1 to TRBJ2-3; tentatively, D is TRBD1 (5 bases). The CDR3 runs 12 residues. V was pared by 6 bases and J by 6 bases, with 13 bases between. CDR1 and CDR2 (germline): SQVTM, ANQGSEA. CDR3 DNA sequence: TGCAGCGTCCGGCAGGGCGCGGATACGCAGTATTTT. It specifies CSVRQGADTQYF.

This clonotype came up many times. The junction departs from germline at one end; a sequencing error may be responsible. The chain carries TRBV7-3 and TRBJ2-2; tentatively, D is TRBD2 (6 bases). From germline, CDR1 is SGHTA and CDR2 FQGTGA. The CDR3 loop spans 13 amino acids. The CDR3 loop reads CASSSTGAGELFF. The DNA of the CDR3 is TGTGCTAGCAGCTCGACGGGAGCGGGGGAGCTGTTTTTT.

The V and J genes are TRBV20-1 and TRBJ1-5; TRBD1 matches at 7 bases. V lost 4 bases and J lost 2; bases outside the gene matches: 5. The CDR3 covers 14 residues. The germline V gene has CDR1 DFQATT and CDR2 SNEGSKA (reference sequence). CDR3 nucleotides: TGCAGTGCTACAACAACAGGGGGCAATCAGCCCCAGCATTTT. Protein: CSATTTGGNQPQHF.

The chain employs TRBV7-2 and TRBJ1-4; 7 bases align to TRBD1. The CDR3 is made up of 13 amino acids. Trimming took 6 bases from V and 8 from J; bases not matched to a gene: 6. From germline, CDR1 is SGHTA and CDR2 FQGNSA. CDR3 coding DNA: TGTGCCAGCAGTGCCGGGACAGTAGAAAAACTGTTTTTT. It specifies CASSAGTVEKLFF.

This clonotype was observed a few times. CDR3 region: CASSTQAGASPLHF. The CDR3, as DNA: TGTGCCAGCAGCACCCAAGCCGGGGCTTCACCCCTCCACTTT. The chain carries TRBV7-6 and TRBJ1-6, with D perhaps TRBD1 (5 bases). Germline loops: CDR1 SGHVS, CDR2 FNYEAQ. The CDR3 is made up of 14 amino acids. Trimming shortened V by 5 bases and J by 9 bases, and 14 bases separated the two germline ends.

This clonotype was seen a few times. V is TRBV5-6 and J is TRBJ2-1; 10 nucleotides line up with TRBD2. CDR3 length: 15 residues. V was clipped by 2 bases and J by 5 bases; unmatched bases: 4. Germline V gene lookup returns CDR1 SGHDT and CDR2 YYEEEE. The CDR3 bases are TGTGCCAGCAGCTTCCCTAGCGGGGGACACAATGAGCAGTTCTTC. It encodes CASSFPSGGHNEQFF.

The chain uses TRBV2 and TRBJ2-7; D is possibly TRBD2 (5 bases). The CDR3 is made up of 13 amino acids. In germline, CDR1 is SNHLY, CDR2 FYNNEI. The V gene lost 10 bases and the J gene lost 2 bases, with 15 bases spanning the gap. CDR3 bases: TGTGCCAACAGCCTCGAGAGGGCCTACGAGCAGTACTTC. Translation gives CANSLERAYEQYF.

This clonotype was found a few times. V and J are TRBV12-3 or TRBV12-4 and TRBJ2-2; D is tentatively TRBD1 or TRBD2 (5 bases each). This CDR3 contains 17 residues. Trimming took off 3 bases at V and 1 base at J, with 15 bases between the two ends. This CDR3 reads CASSFGARQGNTGELFF. The CDR3 coding sequence is TGTGCCAGCAGTTTCGGGGCCAGGCAGGGGAACACCGGGGAGCTGTTTTTT.

This clonotype has just a few counts. V and J are TRBV7-9 and TRBJ1-2; D remains ambiguous. Trimming took off 0 bases at V and 3 bases at J, with 8 bases between the two ends. Germline V lookup: CDR1 SEHNR, CDR2 FQNEAQ (reference sequence). The CDR3 length is 14 residues. For the CDR3, the DNA is TGTGCCAGCAGCTTAGCCGGGCAGTACTATGGCTACACCTTC. Its translation: CASSLAGQYYGYTF.

This clonotype appeared a few times. V and J are TRBV18 and TRBJ2-1, with D perhaps TRBD2 (5 bases). Deletions cut 0 bases from V and 1 base from J, with 7 bases between. This CDR3 is built from 15 residues. Germline CDR1 and CDR2: KGHSH and LQKENI. The CDR3 loop reads CASSPPGVSYNEQFF. The CDR3, as DNA: TGTGCCAGCTCACCACCGGGAGTTTCCTACAATGAGCAGTTCTTC.

V usage is TRBV18 and J usage is TRBJ2-1; D gene ambiguous. This CDR3 has 12 residues. Germline-derived CDR1 and CDR2 are KGHSH and LQKENI. V lost 3 bases, J lost 6 bases, and 6 bases lay in between. The CDR3 here is CASSPGLNEQFF. CDR3 DNA: TGTGCCAGCTCACCCGGCCTCAATGAGCAGTTCTTC.

This clonotype was detected a few times. This rearrangement joins TRBV20-1 to TRBJ2-1; 7 bases agree with TRBD1. V shed 3 bases and J 5 bases; nucleotides not matched to a gene: 7. This CDR3 contains 14 residues. In germline, CDR1 is DFQATT, CDR2 SNEGSKA (reference sequence). The CDR3 loop reads CSASYRDRNNEQFF. The CDR3 nucleotides are TGCAGTGCTAGTTATCGGGACAGAAACAATGAGCAGTTCTTC.

In this sample, this clonotype turned up a few times. This sequence joins TRBV5-1 and TRBJ2-7, with 8 bases that match TRBD2. CDR1 and CDR2 (germline): SGHRS, YFSETQ. With V trimmed by 2 bases and J by 4 bases, 11 bases remained unmatched. The CDR3 runs 16 residues. CDR3 DNA: TGCGCCAGCAGCTTTCTCAGCGGGGGCACCACTTACGAGCAGTACTTC. Translated: CASSFLSGGTTYEQYF. The full variable domain, with the rest looked up from reference TRBV5-1 and TRBJ2-7, is KAGVTQTPRYLIKTRGQQVTLSCSPISGHRSVSWYQQTPGQGLQFLFEYFSETQRNKGNFPGRFSGRQFSNSRSEMNVSTLELGDSALYLCASSFLSGGTTYEQYFGPGTRLTVT.

The gene calls are TRBV4-3 and TRBJ2-7; D may be TRBD2 (6 bases). Germline V lookup: CDR1 LGHNA, CDR2 YSLEER. The CDR3 spans 15 residues. V was clipped by 0 bases and J by 4 bases, with 13 bases between them. The CDR3 loop reads CASSQDGGDGYEQYF. CDR3 bases: TGCGCCAGCAGCCAAGATGGAGGGGACGGGTACGAGCAGTACTTC.

This clonotype appeared many times. V gene TRBV5-1 combines with J gene TRBJ2-1; 12 nucleotides line up with TRBD2. This CDR3 contains 15 residues. Trimming removed 4 bases from V and 7 bases from J; junction bases left unmatched: 6. Germline assignment: CDR1 SGHRS and CDR2 YFSETQ. The CDR3 DNA sequence: TGCGCCAGCAGCGGGACTAGCGGGCTGGAGAATGAGCAGTTCTTC. As protein: CASSGTSGLENEQFF.

The CDR3 DNA reads as TGTGCCAGCTCACCCCCCGGGACAGGGGGCTCTGAAGCTTTCTTT. This codes for CASSPPGTGGSEAFF. This rearrangement joins TRBV18 to TRBJ1-1, with 12 positions matching TRBD1. V shed 3 bases, J shed 6 bases, and the junction held 5 bases outside the gene matches. CDR1 is KGHSH and CDR2 is LQKENI in the germline V gene. CDR3 length: 15 amino acids.

This clonotype appeared many times. The chain joins TRBV7-2 to TRBJ2-1, with D tentatively TRBD2 (5 bases). V lost 2 bases and J lost 11, with 13 bases in between. CDR3 length: 13 amino acids. Looked up from germline, CDR1 is SGHTA and CDR2 is FQGNSA. CDR3 amino acids: CASSLYEGLKQFF. The CDR3 bases are TGTGCCAGCAGCTTATACGAGGGTCTGAAGCAGTTCTTC.

This clonotype has a handful of counts. V gene TRBV6-2 or TRBV6-3 combines with J gene TRBJ1-2; 7 positions match TRBD1. The CDR3 has 17 residues. From germline, CDR1 is MNHEY and CDR2 SVGEGT. After removal of 5 bases from V and 4 bases from J, the junction contained 16 bases not matched to a gene. The CDR3 DNA reads TGTGCCAGCAGTACGGGACAGCGATTGAGAGGTATCTATGGCTACACCTTC. Translation gives CASSTGQRLRGIYGYTF.

This clonotype was seen a handful of times. The gene calls are TRBV6-2 or TRBV6-3 and TRBJ1-1; unclear D gene. Germline-derived CDR1 and CDR2 are MNHEY and SVGEGT. V lost 5 bases, J lost 4 bases, and 8 bases lay in between. The CDR3 length is 12 residues. The chain's CDR3 is CASSRTITEAFF. As DNA, the CDR3 is TGTGCCAGCAGTCGGACTATCACTGAAGCTTTCTTT.

There are many counts of this clonotype. The chain joins TRBV5-1 to TRBJ1-2; 8 positions match TRBD1. The CDR3 totals 15 residues. V was clipped by 4 bases and J by 4 bases; unmatched bases: 9. Germline V CDR1 and CDR2: SGHRS, YFSETQ. CDR3 in DNA: TGCGCCAGCAGCGTCACAGGGGGGGAAGTCTATGGCTACACCTTC. Residues: CASSVTGGEVYGYTF.

The chain joins TRBV7-2 to TRBJ2-7; tentatively, D is TRBD1 (5 bases). The CDR3 sequence is 16 residues long. Germline CDR1 reads SGHTA; CDR2 reads FQGNSA. The V and J ends lost 2 bases and 1 base respectively, with 15 bases between them. CDR3 amino acids: CASSLRLRQSSYEQYF. The CDR3 DNA reads as TGTGCCAGCAGCTTACGGTTGAGACAGTCGTCCTACGAGCAGTACTTC.

The chain recombines TRBV7-3 with TRBJ2-2; a weak D match, TRBD2 (5 bases). Germline CDR1 is SGHTA and CDR2 is FQGTGA. V dropped 5 bases and J dropped 4 bases, with 14 bases sitting between them. The CDR3 extends over 15 amino acids. CDR3 loop: CASSPPGSITGELFF. As DNA, the CDR3 is TGTGCCAGCAGCCCGCCGGGATCAATCACCGGGGAGCTGTTTTTT.

The J gene is TRBJ2-7, the V gene TRBV5-5, with D unresolved. The CDR3 has 15 amino acids. Trimming removed 0 bases from V and 6 bases from J, with 16 bases in between. Looked up from germline, CDR1 is SGHKS and CDR2 is YYEKEE (reference sequence). CDR3 region: CASSLVAILNIEQYF. In DNA, the CDR3 is TGTGCCAGCAGCTTGGTGGCGATCCTCAATATCGAGCAGTACTTC.